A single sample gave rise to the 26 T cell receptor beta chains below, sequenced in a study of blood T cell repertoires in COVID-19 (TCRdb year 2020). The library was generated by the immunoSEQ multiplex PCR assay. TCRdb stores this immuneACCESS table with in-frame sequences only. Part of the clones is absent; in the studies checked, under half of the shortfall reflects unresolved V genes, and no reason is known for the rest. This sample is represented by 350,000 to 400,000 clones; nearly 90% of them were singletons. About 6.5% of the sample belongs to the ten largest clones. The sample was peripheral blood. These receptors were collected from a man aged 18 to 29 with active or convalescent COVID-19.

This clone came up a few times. In DNA, the CDR3 is TGTGCCAGCAGTCGAGGGGACAGGGGGCTGTGGAATGAGCAGTTCTTC. Encoded protein: CASSRGDRGLWNEQFF. The rearrangement joins TRBV27 to TRBJ2-1; 12 nucleotides line up with TRBD1. Germline CDR1 MNHEY, CDR2 SMNVEV (reference sequence). The CDR3 has 16 amino acids. Trimming took 5 bases from V and 7 from J; bases not matched to a gene: 9.

This CDR3 is CASSRGHKNTEAFF. In DNA, the CDR3 is TGTGCCAGTAGTCGCGGACACAAGAACACTGAAGCTTTCTTT. The chain has TRBV19 and TRBJ1-1, with D possibly being TRBD1 (5 bases). The CDR3 loop spans 14 amino acids. Germline loops: CDR1 LNHDA, CDR2 SQIVND (reference sequence). With 5 bases removed from V and 1 base from J, the gap between germline ends came to 11 bases.

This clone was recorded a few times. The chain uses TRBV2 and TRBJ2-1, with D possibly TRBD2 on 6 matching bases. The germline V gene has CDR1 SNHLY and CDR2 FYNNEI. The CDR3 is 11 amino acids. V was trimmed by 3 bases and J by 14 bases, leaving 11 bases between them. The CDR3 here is CASSERGYEFF. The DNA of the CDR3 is TGTGCCAGCAGTGAGCGGGGCTATGAGTTCTTC.

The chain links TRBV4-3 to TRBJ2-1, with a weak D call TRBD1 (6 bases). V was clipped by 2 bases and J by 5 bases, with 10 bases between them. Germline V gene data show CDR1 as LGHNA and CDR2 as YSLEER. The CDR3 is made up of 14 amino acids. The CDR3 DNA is TGCGCCAGCAGCCAAAGAGGGGACAACAATGAGCAGTTCTTC. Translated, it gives CASSQRGDNNEQFF.

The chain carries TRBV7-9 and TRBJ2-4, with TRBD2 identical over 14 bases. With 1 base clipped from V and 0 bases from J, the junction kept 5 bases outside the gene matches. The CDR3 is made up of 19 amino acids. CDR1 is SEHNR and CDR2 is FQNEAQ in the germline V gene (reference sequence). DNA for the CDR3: TGTGCCAGCAGCTTAGGACTAGCGGGAGGGCCCCTAGCCAAAAACATTCAGTACTTC. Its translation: CASSLGLAGGPLAKNIQYF.

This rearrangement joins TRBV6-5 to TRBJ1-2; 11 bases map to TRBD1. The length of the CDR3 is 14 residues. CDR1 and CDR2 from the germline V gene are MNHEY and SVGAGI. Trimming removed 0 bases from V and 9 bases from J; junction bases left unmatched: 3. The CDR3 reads CASSYSRDRGSYTF. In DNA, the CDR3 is TGTGCCAGCAGTTACTCGAGGGACAGGGGGAGCTACACCTTC.

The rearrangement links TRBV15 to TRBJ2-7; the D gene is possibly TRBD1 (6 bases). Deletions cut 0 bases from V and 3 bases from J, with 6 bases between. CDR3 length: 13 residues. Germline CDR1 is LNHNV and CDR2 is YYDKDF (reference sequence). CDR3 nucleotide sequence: TGTGCCACCAGCAGAGAAGGGGGCTACGAGCAGTACTTC. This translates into CATSREGGYEQYF.

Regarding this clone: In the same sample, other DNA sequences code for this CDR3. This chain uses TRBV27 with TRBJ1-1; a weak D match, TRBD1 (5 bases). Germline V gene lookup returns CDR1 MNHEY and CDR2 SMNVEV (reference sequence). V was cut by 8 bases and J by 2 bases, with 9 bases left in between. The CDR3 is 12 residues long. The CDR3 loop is CASRQGNTEAFF. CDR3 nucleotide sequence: TGTGCCAGCCGTCAGGGAAACACTGAAGCTTTCTTT.

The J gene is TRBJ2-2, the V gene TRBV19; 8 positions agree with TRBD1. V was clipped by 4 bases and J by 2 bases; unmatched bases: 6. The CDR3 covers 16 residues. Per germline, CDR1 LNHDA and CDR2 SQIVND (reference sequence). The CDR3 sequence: CASSKRQGTNTGELFF. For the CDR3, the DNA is TGTGCCAGTAGTAAGAGACAGGGGACCAACACCGGGGAGCTGTTTTTT.

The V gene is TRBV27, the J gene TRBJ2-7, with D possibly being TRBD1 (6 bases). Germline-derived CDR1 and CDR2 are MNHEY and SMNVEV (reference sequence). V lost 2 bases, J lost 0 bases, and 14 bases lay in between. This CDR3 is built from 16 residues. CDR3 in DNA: TGTGCCAGCAGTTTAATGGGGGCGCAGTCCTCCTACGAGCAGTACTTC. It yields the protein CASSLMGAQSSYEQYF.

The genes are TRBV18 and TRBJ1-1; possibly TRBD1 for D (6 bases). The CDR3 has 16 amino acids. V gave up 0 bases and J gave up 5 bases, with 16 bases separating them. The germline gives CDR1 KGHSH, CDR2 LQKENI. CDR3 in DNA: TGTGCCAGCTCACCACCGGCCCGGGGGGCACGTACTGAAGCTTTCTTT. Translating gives CASSPPARGARTEAFF.

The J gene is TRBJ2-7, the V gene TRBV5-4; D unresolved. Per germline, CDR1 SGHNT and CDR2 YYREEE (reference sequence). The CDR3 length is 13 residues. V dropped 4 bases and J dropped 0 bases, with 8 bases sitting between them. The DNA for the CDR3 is TGTGCCAGCAGCGATGCGGTCTCCTACGAGCAGTACTTC. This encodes CASSDAVSYEQYF.

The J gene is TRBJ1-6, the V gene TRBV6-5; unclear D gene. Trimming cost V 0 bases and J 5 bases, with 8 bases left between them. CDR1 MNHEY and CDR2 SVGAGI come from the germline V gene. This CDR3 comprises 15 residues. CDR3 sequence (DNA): TGTGCCAGCAGTTACTCCCCCCAGAATAATTCACCCCTCCACTTT. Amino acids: CASSYSPQNNSPLHF.

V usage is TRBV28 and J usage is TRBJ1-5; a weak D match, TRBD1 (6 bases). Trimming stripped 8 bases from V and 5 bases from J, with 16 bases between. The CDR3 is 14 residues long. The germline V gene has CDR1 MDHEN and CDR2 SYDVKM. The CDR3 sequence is CASQDSLSDQPQHF. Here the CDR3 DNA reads TGTGCCAGCCAGGACAGCCTAAGTGATCAGCCCCAGCATTTT. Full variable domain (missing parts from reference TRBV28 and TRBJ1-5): DVKVTQSSRYLVKRTGEKVFLECVQDMDHENMFWYRQDPGLGLRLIYFSYDVKMKEKGDIPEGYSVSREKKERFSLILESASTNQTSMYLCASQDSLSDQPQHFGDGTRLSIL.

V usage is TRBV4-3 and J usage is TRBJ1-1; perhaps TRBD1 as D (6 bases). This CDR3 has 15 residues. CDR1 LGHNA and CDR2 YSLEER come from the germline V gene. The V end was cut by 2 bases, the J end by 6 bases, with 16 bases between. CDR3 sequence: CASSQIGQGLAEAFF. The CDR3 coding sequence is TGCGCCAGCAGCCAAATCGGTCAGGGGTTGGCTGAAGCTTTCTTT.

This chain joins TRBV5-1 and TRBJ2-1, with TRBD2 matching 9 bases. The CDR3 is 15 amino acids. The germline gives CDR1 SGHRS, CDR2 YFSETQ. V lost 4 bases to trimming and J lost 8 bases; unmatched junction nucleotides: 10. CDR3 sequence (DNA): TGCGCCAGCAGCCTGGGGACTAGCAATATAGATGAGCAGTTCTTC. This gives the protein CASSLGTSNIDEQFF.

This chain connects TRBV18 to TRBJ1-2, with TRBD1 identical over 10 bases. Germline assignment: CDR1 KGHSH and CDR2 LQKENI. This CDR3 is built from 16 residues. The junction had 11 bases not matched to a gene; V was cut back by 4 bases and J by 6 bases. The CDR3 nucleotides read TGTGCCAGCTCACTAATGGCTCCCGGGACAGGGGATGGCTACACCTTC. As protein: CASSLMAPGTGDGYTF. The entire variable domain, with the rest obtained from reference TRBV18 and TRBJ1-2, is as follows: NAGVMQNPRHLVRRRGQEARLRCSPMKGHSHVYWYRQLPEEGLKFMVYLQKENIIDESGMPKERFSAEFPKEGPSILRIQQVVRGDSAAYFCASSLMAPGTGDGYTFGSGTRLTVV.

CDR3 in DNA: TGTGCCAGCAGTTACTCGACCGGGTACATTCAGTACTTC. Protein product: CASSYSTGYIQYF. The chain joins TRBV6-6 to TRBJ2-4; D remains ambiguous. V shed 0 bases and J shed 8 bases, with 8 bases lying between them. Germline V CDR1 and CDR2: MNHNY, SVGAGI (reference sequence). The CDR3 consists of 13 residues.

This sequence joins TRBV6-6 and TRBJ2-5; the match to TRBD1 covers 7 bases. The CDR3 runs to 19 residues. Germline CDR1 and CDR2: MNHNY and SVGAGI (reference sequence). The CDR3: CVRRRSGQPWPRCQETQYF. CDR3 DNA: TGTGTCCGAAGGCGATCGGGACAGCCGTGGCCTCGCTGCCAAGAGACCCAGTACTTC.

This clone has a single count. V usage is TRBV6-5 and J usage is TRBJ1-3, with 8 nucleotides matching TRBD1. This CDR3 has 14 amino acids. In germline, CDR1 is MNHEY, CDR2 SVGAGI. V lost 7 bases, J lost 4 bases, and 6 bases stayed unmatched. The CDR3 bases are TGTGCCAGCACCCTAGGACAGGGAGGAAACACCATATATTTT. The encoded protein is CASTLGQGGNTIYF.

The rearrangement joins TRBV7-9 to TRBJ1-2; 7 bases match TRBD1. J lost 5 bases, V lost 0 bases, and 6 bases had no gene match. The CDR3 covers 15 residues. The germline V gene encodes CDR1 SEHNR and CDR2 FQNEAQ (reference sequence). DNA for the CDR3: TGTGCCAGCAGCTTAGCCCAGGGGGAAATATATGGCTACACCTTC. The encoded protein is CASSLAQGEIYGYTF.

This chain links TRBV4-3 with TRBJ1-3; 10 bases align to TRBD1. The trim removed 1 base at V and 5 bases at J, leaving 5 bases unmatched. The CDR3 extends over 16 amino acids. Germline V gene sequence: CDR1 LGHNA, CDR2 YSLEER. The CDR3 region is CASSQGGTGARNTIYF. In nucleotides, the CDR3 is TGCGCCAGCAGCCAAGGCGGGACAGGGGCTAGAAACACCATATATTTT.

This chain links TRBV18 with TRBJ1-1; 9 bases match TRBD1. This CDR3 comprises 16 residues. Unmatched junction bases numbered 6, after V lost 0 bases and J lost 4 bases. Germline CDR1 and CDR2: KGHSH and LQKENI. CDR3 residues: CASSPPWTGVFTEAFF. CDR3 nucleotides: TGTGCCAGCTCACCACCGTGGACAGGGGTTTTCACTGAAGCTTTCTTT.

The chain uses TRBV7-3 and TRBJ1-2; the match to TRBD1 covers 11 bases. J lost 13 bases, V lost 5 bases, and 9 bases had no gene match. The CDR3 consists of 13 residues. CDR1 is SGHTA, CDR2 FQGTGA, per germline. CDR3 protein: CASSPRDRGFFTF. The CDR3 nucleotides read TGTGCCAGCAGCCCCCGGGACAGGGGGTTTTTCACCTTC.

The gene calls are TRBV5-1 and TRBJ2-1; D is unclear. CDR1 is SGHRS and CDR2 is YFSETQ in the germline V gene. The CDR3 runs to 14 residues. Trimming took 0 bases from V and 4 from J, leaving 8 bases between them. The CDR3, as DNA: TGCGCCAGCAGCTTGGTAGTCCGATACAATGAGCAGTTCTTC. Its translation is CASSLVVRYNEQFF. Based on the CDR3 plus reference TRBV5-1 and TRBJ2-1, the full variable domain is KAGVTQTPRYLIKTRGQQVTLSCSPISGHRSVSWYQQTPGQGLQFLFEYFSETQRNKGNFPGRFSGRQFSNSRSEMNVSTLELGDSALYLCASSLVVRYNEQFFGPGTRLTVL.

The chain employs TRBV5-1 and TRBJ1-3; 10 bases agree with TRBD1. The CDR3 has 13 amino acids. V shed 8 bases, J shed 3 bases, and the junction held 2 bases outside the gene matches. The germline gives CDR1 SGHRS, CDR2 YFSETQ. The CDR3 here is CASGTGVGNTIYF. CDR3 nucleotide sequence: TGCGCCAGTGGGACAGGGGTTGGAAACACCATATATTTT.